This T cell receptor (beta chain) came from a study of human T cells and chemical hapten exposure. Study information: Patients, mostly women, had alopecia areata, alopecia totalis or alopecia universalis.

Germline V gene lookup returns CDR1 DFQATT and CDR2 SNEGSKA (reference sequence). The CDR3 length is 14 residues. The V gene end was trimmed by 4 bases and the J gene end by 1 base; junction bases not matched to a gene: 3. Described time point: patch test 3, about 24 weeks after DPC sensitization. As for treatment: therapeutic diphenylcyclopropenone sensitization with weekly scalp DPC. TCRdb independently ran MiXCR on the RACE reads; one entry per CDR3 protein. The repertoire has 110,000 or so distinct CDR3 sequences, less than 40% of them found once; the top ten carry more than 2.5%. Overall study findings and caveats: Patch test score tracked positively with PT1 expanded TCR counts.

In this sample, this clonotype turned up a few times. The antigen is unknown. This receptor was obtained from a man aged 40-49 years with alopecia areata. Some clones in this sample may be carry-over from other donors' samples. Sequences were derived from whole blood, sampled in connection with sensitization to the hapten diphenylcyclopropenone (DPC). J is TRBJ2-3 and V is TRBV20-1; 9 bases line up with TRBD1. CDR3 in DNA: TGCAGTGCTACCAGGACAGGGGGCACAGATACGCAGTATTTT. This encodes CSATRTGGTDTQYF.